This record looks at one TCR beta chain sequence and its context. No antigen is known for it. This specimen belongs to a study of T cell responses to AZD1222 COVID-19 vaccine. Whole-study findings and limits: Increased Spike-specific TCR breadth and depth were observed after two AZD1222 doses. Researchers report vaccine-associated CD4 TCRs spanning spike, with dominance at 160-218 and 743-854.

CDR3 size: 17 residues. V was cut by 2 bases and J by 0 bases, with 14 bases left in between. Germline loops: CDR1 SGHTA, CDR2 FQGTGA. The repertoire was sequenced with immunoSEQ multiplex PCR; TCRdb's copy has only in-frame clones and lacks some. This sample yields 150,000 to 200,000 clones, of which 85% to 95% are seen a single time; more than 1.1% belongs to the top ten. Sequencing was performed on peripheral blood, taken on day 0 of AZD1222 vaccination. The TCR comes from an adult in good health. V and J are TRBV7-3 and TRBJ2-1, with D tentatively TRBD2 (6 bases). This CDR3 reads CASSLRASENSYNEQFF. The CDR3 DNA reads as TGTGCCAGCAGCTTACGGGCTAGCGAGAACTCCTACAATGAGCAGTTCTTC. The full variable domain, completed using reference TRBV7-3 and TRBJ2-1, is GAGVSQTPSNKVTEKGKYVELRCDPISGHTALYWYRQSLGQGPEFLIYFQGTGAADDSGLPNDRFFAVRPEGSVSTLKIQRTERGDSAVYLCASSLRASENSYNEQFFGPGTRLTVL.